The source of this T cell receptor beta chain is a study of T cell repertoires in breast cancer. Whole-study context: Average yield: roughly 490,000 sequences per sample and 9.5 to 10 reads per input cell. The study's findings and limits: Different nucleotide sequences encoded the shared TCRs, suggesting antigen-driven expansion.

Germline V gene lookup returns CDR1 MDHEN and CDR2 SYDVKM. The length of the CDR3 is 14 residues. Comment on this clonotype: The target antigen is unknown. Relative to the germline gene, one junction end is altered; a read error may explain this.

Primers covering all TCR V genes were used in emulsion RT-PCR on CD8+ T cells. Overnight incubation in roughly 11 IU/mL IL-2 followed CD8 positive selection of the T cells. Unpaired genes were suppressed by blocking oligonucleotides during a second nested PCR. TCRdb passed the emulsion pairing reads through MiXCR, listing each CDR3 protein once. The sample carries roughly 40,000 distinct CDR3 sequences, 35% to 50% recorded once. The rearrangement uses TRBV28 and TRBJ1-2, with a tentative D call TRBD1 (5 bases). Specimen: CD8+ T cells. The TCR originated in a pool of human donors with breast cancer or a healthy control (not recorded which). The CDR3 loop reads CANSNSSGTRGYTF. CDR3 sequence (DNA): TGTGCCAACAGTAACTCATCCGGGACTCGAGGCTACACCTTC.